The clone carrying this TCR beta chain has a single count. Antigen: not known. The data stem from a study of T cell responses to AZD1222 COVID-19 vaccine. The junction had 7 bases not matched to a gene; V was cut back by 4 bases and J by 2 bases. Germline lookup yields CDR1 LGHNA and CDR2 YNFKEQ. This CDR3 is built from 18 residues. General study findings and limits: At study baseline, merely a handful of AZD1222 recipients were seropositive.

TCRdb keeps only in-frame clones here, not all; method: immunoSEQ multiplex PCR. This repertoire shows 57,000 or so clones, around 85% found once; its top ten account for approximately 19%. Sequencing used peripheral blood, obtained on day 0 of MenACWY control vaccination. This clonotype originated in an adult in good health. The chain recombines TRBV4-2 with TRBJ2-2; TRBD2 agrees at 13 bases. CDR3 sequence (DNA): TGTGCCAGCAGCCTGGGACTAGCGGGATTCCCAAACACCGGGGAGCTGTTTTTT. Its protein is CASSLGLAGFPNTGELFF.